This T cell receptor (beta chain) was retrieved from a study of blood T cell repertoires in COVID-19. Across the whole study: T cells, B-cell-depleted T cells, or PBMCs supplied cDNA or gDNA.

The protocol was immunoSEQ multiplex PCR, while the TCRdb copy is restricted to in-frame clones and leaves out a portion. The sample carries approximately 74,000 clones, over 80% recorded once. The TCR comes from a man at least 80 years old with active or convalescent COVID-19. The sequencing sample was made of peripheral blood.

CDR3 amino acids: CASSHGTDATNEKLFF. The DNA of the CDR3 is TGTGCCAGCAGCCACGGGACAGACGCAACTAATGAAAAACTGTTTTTT. The chain combines TRBV14 with TRBJ1-4, with 7 nucleotides matching TRBD1. J gave up 0 bases and V 3 bases, and 4 bases lay outside the gene matches. The CDR3 loop spans 16 amino acids. Germline V CDR1 and CDR2: SGHDN, FVKESK.